This TCR beta chain was observed in a study of T cell responses to AZD1222 COVID-19 vaccine. Findings of the study overall: Reportedly, nearly half the spike-specific TCRs target unmutated variant regions.

Sequencing used immunoSEQ multiplex PCR; TCRdb keeps in-frame clones, though not all of them. The table includes 170,000 or so clones, 90% to 95% detected once. A note on this clone: Its antigen is currently unknown.

The TCR sequence derives from an adult in good health. Sequences were derived from peripheral blood, sampled on day 0 of AZD1222 vaccination.

The CDR3 protein is CASSTFSGAGGYTF. CDR3 in DNA: TGTGCCAGCAGTACGTTCTCGGGCGCGGGTGGCTACACCTTC. This sequence joins TRBV28 and TRBJ1-2; D unclear. V shed 5 bases and J shed 7 bases, with 17 bases lying between them. This CDR3 spans 14 amino acids. CDR1 is MDHEN, CDR2 SYDVKM, per germline.